The TCR beta chain under discussion was sequenced for a study of Graves' ophthalmopathy and Graves' hyperthyroidism (dated by TCRdb to the late 2010s). Notes on the research overall: A patient counted as having stable hyperthyroidism if there was no progression to ophthalmopathy within 18 months of follow-up. The study used TCR beta repertoire signatures to distinguish Graves' ophthalmopathy from Graves' hyperthyroidism and to predict progression to ophthalmopathy. In six hyperthyroidism patients, the T-cell repertoire of thyroid tissue was compared with the T-cell repertoire of blood. Following sampling, methimazole starting at 30 mg daily was administered to hyperthyroidism patients, and high-dose intravenous methylprednisolone was administered to ophthalmopathy patients. To explore V-J signatures distinguishing ophthalmopathy from hyperthyroidism, a discovery set of roughly 98 patients (43 ophthalmopathy, about 57 stable hyperthyroidism) was enrolled. In total, around 130 blood samples were TCR-sequenced: fewer than 50 ophthalmopathy, some 75 hyperthyroidism and around 17 hyperthyroidism-to-ophthalmopathy patients. For independent validation, a separate cohort was made up of approximately 19 hyperthyroidism patients plus 17 patients who later progressed from hyperthyroidism to ophthalmopathy.

Patients with hyperthyroidism were aged 18 to 65 years, had been newly diagnosed, and had a disease duration of less than 2 months. Patients were excluded if they had other autoimmune diseases, uncontrolled infections, pregnancy or lactation. Diagnosis was based on clinical symptoms, serum thyroxine, TRAb, thyroid ultrasound and orbital computed tomography. Total RNA was extracted with Trizol reagent and quality-checked on an Agilent 2100 Bioanalyzer. The trim is 6 bases for V and 7 bases for J, with a gap of 18 bases between the germline ends. The CDR3, cysteine through phenylalanine, is 15 amino acids long. Just CDR3 DNA is preserved here, 45 bases in frame from base 1. Study-wide findings and limitations: Sample size was not predetermined statistically, and investigators were not blinded to group allocation. In validation, the model predicted ophthalmopathy progression with 70.59% sensitivity and 72% to 80% specificity; 12 predicted patients were CT-confirmed with GO in a median of around 6 months. In cross-validation, the 13-signature model distinguished ophthalmopathy from stable hyperthyroidism with just over 85% sensitivity and around 84% specificity, while in the test set the corresponding values were roughly 80% and 75%. Most of the expanded thyroid clonotypes with a frequency above 0.001 were also detected in blood, and it was suggested that the thyroid immune response may be reflected by blood repertoires.

Comment on this clonotype: What this receptor recognizes is not known. No quality values exist for individual bases; no much larger clone is one base distant.

For repertoire sequencing, TCR beta CDR3 regions were amplified from RNA transcripts. HTBI primers and the Qiagen OneStep RT-PCR kit were used in a first-round RT-PCR, which was followed by a second-round multiplex PCR, size selection and purification. Sequencing of the libraries was carried out on an Illumina HiSeq2000 in paired-end mode with 100 bp reads. Per the source publication's procedure: SOAPnuke was used for read processing, and reads with adapters, uncalled bases, a mean Phred below 15, or no exact constant-primer or identifier match were discarded. COPE v1.2.5 was used to merge high-quality paired reads. Each unique nucleotide sequence was treated as a clonotype, and MiTCR v1.1 was used to align the clonotypes to the IMGT TRB V, D and J references. Only V-J combinations with frequency above 0.0001 were analysed, covering approximately 99% of repertoires. For each V-J combination, a TCR clonal expansion and chaos score was defined as F50 clonal expansion divided by the chaos observed in the TCRdist matrix. Welch's t-statistics and random forest were used to reduce the features to about 12 V-J combinations, which were then used as input to a naive Bayes classifier. The Morisita-Horn index was used to measure how similar the thyroid and blood repertoires were. TCRdb applied fastp at Q25 and MiXCR to the public reads, then kept only in-frame beta chains. Each CDR3 protein gets just one entry, which takes the most common genes and DNA from the rows behind it. What appears here as the V and J calls and clone size reflects TCRdb's work, not the paper's. For this sample the table gives some 1.1 million distinct CDR3 sequences, of which about 40% were detected only once. Clones ranked in the top ten supply around 10% of the sample.

This receptor was taken from an adult man with Graves' hyperthyroidism. The sequenced sample consisted of peripheral blood or thyroid tissue (not recorded which). The chain is assembled from TRBV12-3 or TRBV12-4 and TRBJ2-2, with the D assignment possibly TRBD1 or TRBD2, given 6 matching bases for each. The CDR3 protein: CASSPGTWGDGELFF. Read as DNA, the sequence is TGTGCCAGCAGCCCCGGGACATGGGGGGACGGGGAGCTGTTTTTT.